The 4 T cell receptor beta chains given below trace back to one sample, sequenced in a study of T-cell reconstitution after alpha-beta-depleted transplantation in children. Preparation of the TCRbeta library used unique molecular identifiers. TCRdb processed the PCR reads anew with MiXCR; each CDR3 protein has one entry. Of 100,000 or so distinct CDR3 sequences listed, about 6% are singletons. The input for sequencing was PBMCs, mostly from graft donor cells, taken 60 days after TCRalphabeta/CD19-depleted stem cell transplant. The receptors were sampled from a female patient aged 2-15 years who had a stem cell transplant for Fanconi anemia, so the T cells may come from the graft donor.

This clonotype was seen at least ten times. CDR3: CASSLRGGPLYEQYF. The CDR3 coding sequence is TGTGCCAGCAGCCTTCGAGGGGGGCCCCTCTACGAGCAGTACTTC. The chain links TRBV7-3 to TRBJ2-7; either TRBD1 or TRBD2 may fit D (6 bases each). CDR1 is SGHTA, CDR2 FQGTGA, per germline. Trimming removed 5 bases at V and 3 bases at J, with 17 bases between. This CDR3 spans 15 amino acids.

This clonotype occurred many times. The gene calls are TRBV12-3 or TRBV12-4 and TRBJ2-7, with TRBD2 matching over 10 bases. This CDR3 is 15 amino acids long. The V gene end was trimmed by 1 base and the J gene end by 5 bases; junction bases not matched to a gene: 5. The CDR3: CASSLERGGLHEQYF. The DNA of the CDR3 is TGTGCCAGCAGTTTAGAGCGGGGGGGCTTACACGAGCAGTACTTC.

V gene TRBV28 combines with J gene TRBJ1-2; D may be TRBD1 (5 bases). Germline V gene lookup returns CDR1 MDHEN and CDR2 SYDVKM. The CDR3 is made up of 12 amino acids. V was trimmed by 7 bases and J by 6 bases, leaving 12 bases between them. CDR3 loop: CASTPPGHGYTF. CDR3 sequence (DNA): TGTGCCAGCACTCCTCCAGGGCATGGCTACACCTTC.

The sample holds many counts of this clonotype. V gene TRBV27 combines with J gene TRBJ1-2, with 8 bases matching TRBD1. The germline gives CDR1 MNHEY, CDR2 SMNVEV (reference sequence). Germline trimming cut 6 bases from V and 2 bases from J; bases unmatched to any gene: 2. The CDR3 loop spans 13 amino acids. The CDR3 here is CASRQGANYGYTF. The CDR3 DNA sequence: TGTGCCAGCAGGCAGGGGGCAAACTATGGCTACACCTTC.